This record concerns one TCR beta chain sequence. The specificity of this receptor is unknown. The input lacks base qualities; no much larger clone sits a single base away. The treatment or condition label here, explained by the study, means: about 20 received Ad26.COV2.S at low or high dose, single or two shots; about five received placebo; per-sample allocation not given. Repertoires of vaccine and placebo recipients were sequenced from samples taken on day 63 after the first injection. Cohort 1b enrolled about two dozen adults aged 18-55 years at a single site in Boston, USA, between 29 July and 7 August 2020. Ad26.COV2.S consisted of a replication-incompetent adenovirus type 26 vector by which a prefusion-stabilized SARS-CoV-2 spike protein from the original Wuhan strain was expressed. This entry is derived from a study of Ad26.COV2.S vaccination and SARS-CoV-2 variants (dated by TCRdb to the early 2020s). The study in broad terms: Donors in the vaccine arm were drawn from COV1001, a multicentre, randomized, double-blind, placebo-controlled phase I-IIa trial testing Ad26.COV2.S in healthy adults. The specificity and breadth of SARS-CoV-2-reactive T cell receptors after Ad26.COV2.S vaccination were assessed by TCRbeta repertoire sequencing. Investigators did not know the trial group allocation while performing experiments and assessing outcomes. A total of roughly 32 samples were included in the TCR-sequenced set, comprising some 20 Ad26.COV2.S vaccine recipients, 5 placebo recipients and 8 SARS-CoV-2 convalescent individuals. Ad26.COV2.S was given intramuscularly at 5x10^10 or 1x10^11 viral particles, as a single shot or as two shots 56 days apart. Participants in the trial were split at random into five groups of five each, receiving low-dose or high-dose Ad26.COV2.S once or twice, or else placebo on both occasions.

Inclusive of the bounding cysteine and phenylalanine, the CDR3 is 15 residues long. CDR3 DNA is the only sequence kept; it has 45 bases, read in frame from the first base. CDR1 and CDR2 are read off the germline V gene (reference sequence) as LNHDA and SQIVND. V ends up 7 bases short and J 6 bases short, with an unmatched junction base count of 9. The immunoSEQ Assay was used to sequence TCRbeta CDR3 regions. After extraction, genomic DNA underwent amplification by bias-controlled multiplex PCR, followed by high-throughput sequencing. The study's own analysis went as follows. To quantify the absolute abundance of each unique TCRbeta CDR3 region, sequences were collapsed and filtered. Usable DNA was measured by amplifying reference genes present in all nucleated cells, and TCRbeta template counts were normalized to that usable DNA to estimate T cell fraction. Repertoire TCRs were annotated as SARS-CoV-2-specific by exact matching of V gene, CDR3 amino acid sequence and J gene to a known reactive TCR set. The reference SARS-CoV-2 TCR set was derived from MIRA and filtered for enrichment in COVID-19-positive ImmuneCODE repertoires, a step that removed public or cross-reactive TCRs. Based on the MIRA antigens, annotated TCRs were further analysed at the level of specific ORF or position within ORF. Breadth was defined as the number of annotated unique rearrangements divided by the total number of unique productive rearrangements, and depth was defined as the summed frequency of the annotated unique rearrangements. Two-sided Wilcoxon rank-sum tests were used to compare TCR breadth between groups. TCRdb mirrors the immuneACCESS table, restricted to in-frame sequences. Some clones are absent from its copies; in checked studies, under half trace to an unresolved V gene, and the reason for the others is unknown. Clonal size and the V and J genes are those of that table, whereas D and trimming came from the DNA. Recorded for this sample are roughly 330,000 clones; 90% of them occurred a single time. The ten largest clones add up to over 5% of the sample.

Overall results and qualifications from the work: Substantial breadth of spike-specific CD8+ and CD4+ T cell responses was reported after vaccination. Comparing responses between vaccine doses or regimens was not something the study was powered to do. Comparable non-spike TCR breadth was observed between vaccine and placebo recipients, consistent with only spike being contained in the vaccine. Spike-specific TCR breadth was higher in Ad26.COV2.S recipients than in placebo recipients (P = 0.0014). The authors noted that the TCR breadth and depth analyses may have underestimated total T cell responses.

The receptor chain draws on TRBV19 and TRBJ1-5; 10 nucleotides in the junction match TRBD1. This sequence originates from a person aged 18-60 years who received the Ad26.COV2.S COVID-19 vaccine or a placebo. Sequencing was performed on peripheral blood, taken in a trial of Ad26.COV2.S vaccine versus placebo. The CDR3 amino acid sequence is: CASKWWDRGSQPQHF. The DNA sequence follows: TGTGCCAGTAAATGGTGGGACAGGGGAAGTCAGCCCCAGCATTTT.